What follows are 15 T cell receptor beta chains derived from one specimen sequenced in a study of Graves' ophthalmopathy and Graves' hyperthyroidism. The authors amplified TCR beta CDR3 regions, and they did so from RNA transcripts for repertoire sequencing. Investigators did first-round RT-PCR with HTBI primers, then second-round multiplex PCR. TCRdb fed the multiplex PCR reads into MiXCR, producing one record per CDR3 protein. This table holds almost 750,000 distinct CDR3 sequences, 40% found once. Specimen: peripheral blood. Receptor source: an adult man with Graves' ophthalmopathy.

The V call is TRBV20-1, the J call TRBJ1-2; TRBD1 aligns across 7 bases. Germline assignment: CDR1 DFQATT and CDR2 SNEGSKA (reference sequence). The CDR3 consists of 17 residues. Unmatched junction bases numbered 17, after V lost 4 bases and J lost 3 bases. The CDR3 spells CSATPGTETTIYYGYTF. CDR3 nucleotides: TGCAGTGCTACCCCCGGGACAGAGACCACCATATACTATGGCTACACCTTC.

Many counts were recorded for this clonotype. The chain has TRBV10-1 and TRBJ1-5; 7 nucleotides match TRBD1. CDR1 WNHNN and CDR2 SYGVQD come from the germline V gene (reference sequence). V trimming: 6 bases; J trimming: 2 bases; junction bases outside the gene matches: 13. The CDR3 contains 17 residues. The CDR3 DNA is TGCGCCAGCAGCTTAACAGGGGATTACAATTGCAATCAGCCCCAGCATTTT. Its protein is CASSLTGDYNCNQPQHF.

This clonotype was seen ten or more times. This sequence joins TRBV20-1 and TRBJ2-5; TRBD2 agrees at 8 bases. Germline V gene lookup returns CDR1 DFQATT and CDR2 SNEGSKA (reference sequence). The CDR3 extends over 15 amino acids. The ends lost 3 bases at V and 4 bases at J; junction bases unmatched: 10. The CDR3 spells CSASYLSGMGETQYF. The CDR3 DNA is TGCAGTGCTAGTTACCTTAGCGGGATGGGAGAGACCCAGTACTTC.

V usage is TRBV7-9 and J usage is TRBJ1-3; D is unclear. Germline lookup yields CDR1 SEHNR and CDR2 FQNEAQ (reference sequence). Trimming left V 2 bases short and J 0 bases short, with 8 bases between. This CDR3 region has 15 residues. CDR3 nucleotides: TGTGCCAGCAGCTTATACGTGGGCTCTGGAAACACCATATATTTT. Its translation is CASSLYVGSGNTIYF. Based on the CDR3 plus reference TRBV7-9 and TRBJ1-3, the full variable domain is DTGVSQNPRHKITKRGQNVTFRCDPISEHNRLYWYRQTLGQGPEFLTYFQNEAQLEKSRLLSDRFSAERPKGSFSTLEIQRTEQGDSAMYLCASSLYVGSGNTIYFGEGSWLTVV.

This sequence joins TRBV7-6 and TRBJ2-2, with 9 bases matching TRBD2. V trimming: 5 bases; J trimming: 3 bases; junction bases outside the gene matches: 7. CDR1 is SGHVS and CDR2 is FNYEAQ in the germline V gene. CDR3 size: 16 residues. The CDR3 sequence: CASSAPGLAYTGELFF. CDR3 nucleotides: TGTGCCAGCAGCGCGCCGGGACTAGCCTACACCGGGGAGCTGTTTTTT.

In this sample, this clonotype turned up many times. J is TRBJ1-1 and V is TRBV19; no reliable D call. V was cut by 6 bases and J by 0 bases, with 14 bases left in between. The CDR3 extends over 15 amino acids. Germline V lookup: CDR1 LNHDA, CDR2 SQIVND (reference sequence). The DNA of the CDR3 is TGTGCCAGTAGGTACAGCGTGTCGCTGAACACTGAAGCTTTCTTT. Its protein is CASRYSVSLNTEAFF.

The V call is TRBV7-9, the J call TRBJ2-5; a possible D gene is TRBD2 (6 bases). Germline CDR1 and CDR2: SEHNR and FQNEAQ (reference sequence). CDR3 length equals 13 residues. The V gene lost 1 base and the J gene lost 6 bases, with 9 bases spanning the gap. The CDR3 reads CASSLEEGQTQYF. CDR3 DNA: TGTGCCAGCAGCTTAGAGGAGGGCCAGACCCAGTACTTC. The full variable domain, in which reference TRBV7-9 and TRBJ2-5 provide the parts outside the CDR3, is DTGVSQNPRHKITKRGQNVTFRCDPISEHNRLYWYRQTLGQGPEFLTYFQNEAQLEKSRLLSDRFSAERPKGSFSTLEIQRTEQGDSAMYLCASSLEEGQTQYFGPGTRLLVL.

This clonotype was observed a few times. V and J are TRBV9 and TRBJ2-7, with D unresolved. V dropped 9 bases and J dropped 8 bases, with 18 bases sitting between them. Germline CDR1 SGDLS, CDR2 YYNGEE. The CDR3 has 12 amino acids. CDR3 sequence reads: CANGPYERQQYF. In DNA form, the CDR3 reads TGTGCCAACGGGCCGTATGAAAGGCAGCAGTACTTC.

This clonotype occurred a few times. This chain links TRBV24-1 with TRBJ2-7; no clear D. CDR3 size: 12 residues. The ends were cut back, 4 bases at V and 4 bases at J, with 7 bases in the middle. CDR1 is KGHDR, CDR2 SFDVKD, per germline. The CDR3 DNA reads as TGTGCCACCAGTGAGAACAATTACGAGCAGTACTTC. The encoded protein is CATSENNYEQYF.

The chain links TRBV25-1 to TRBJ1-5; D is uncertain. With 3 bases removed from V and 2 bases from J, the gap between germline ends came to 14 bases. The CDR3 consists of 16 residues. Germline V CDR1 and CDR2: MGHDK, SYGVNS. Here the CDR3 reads CASSDFGVRGNQPQHF. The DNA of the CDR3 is TGTGCCAGCAGTGATTTCGGGGTGAGGGGCAATCAGCCCCAGCATTTT.

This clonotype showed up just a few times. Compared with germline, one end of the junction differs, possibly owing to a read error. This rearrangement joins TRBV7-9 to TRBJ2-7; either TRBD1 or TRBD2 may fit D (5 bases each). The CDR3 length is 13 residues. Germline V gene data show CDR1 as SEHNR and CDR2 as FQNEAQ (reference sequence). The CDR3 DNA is TGCGCCAGCAGCCAAGAGGGGACCTACGAGCAGTACTTC. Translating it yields CASSQEGTYEQYF. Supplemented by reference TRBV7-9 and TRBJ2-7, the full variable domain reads DTGVSQNPRHKITKRGQNVTFRCDPISEHNRLYWYRQTLGQGPEFLTYFQNEAQLEKSRLLSDRFSAERPKGSFSTLEIQRTEQGDSAMYLCASSQEGTYEQYFGPGTRLTVT.

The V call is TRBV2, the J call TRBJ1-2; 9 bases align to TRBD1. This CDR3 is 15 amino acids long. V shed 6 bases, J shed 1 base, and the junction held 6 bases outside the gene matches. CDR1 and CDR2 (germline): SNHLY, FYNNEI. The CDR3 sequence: CASRPGTGLNYGYTF. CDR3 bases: TGTGCCAGCAGACCCGGGACAGGGCTTAACTATGGCTACACCTTC.

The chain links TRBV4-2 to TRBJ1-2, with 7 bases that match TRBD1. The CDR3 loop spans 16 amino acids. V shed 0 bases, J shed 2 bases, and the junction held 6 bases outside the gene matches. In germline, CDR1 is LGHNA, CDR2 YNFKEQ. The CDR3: CASSQDFGTDNYGYTF. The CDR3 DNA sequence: TGTGCCAGCAGCCAAGATTTCGGGACAGACAACTATGGCTACACCTTC.

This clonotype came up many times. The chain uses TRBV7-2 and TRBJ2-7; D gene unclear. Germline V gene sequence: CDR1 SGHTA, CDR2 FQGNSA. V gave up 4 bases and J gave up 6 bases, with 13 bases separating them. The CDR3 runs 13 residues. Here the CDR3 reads CASSSARYLEQYF. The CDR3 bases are TGTGCCAGCAGCTCCGCCCGTTATCTCGAGCAGTACTTC.

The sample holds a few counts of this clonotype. In DNA, the CDR3 is TGTGCCAGCAGCCACAGGGGAGGGACTAGTGGCTACACCTTC. Translated: CASSHRGGTSGYTF. The chain combines TRBV7-2 with TRBJ1-2; 7 positions agree with TRBD1. CDR1 is SGHTA, CDR2 FQGNSA, per germline. The length of the CDR3 is 14 residues. The trim removed 5 bases at V and 7 bases at J, leaving 10 bases unmatched.